These 15 T cell receptor beta chains share one sample of origin, sequenced in a study of CXCR3-negative and CXCR3-positive naive CD8 T cells. Study-level points and caveats: More hydrophobic TRB CDR3s were found in CXCR3-positive naive cells than in CXCR3-negative naive cells.

The TRB libraries of cDNA were built by UMI-labeled 5' RACE. TCRdb reprocessed the 5' RACE reads and stores each CDR3 protein as one record, lacking DNA. This sample's clone table lists some 99,000 distinct CDR3 sequences. Which antigens these TCRs recognize remains unknown. The sequenced sample consisted of naive CXCR3+ CD8+ T cells from blood. Subset noted: CD45RO-CCR7+CD27+CD95- naive CD8+ T cells expressing CXCR3 (TNR3+). The receptors were sampled from a human donor in good health. Some clones in this sample may be carry-over from other donors' samples.

V usage is TRBV7-9 and J usage is TRBJ1-2; the TCRdb call, TRBD1, lacks DNA for checking. Germline loops: CDR1 SEHNR, CDR2 FQNEAQ (reference sequence). This CDR3 has 16 amino acids. The CDR3 loop reads CASSSPGGVVEYGYTF. Full variable domain (missing parts from reference TRBV7-9 and TRBJ1-2): DTGVSQNPRHKITKRGQNVTFRCDPISEHNRLYWYRQTLGQGPEFLTYFQNEAQLEKSRLLSDRFSAERPKGSFSTLEIQRTEQGDSAMYLCASSSPGGVVEYGYTFGSGTRLTVV.

The CDR3 reads CASSILGERADPYEQYF. This chain links TRBV7-9 with TRBJ2-7; TCRdb's D call, TRBD2, is unchecked because there is no DNA. Germline CDR1 is SEHNR and CDR2 is FQNEAQ (reference sequence). There are 17 residues in the CDR3.

The chain recombines TRBV9 with TRBJ2-1; there is no DNA to check the TCRdb D call of TRBD2. The CDR3 covers 16 residues. Germline CDR1 reads SGDLS; CDR2 reads YYNGEE. CDR3 residues: CASSVNTGTSANEQFF.

V and J are TRBV12-3 or TRBV12-4 and TRBJ2-1; TCRdb indicates TRBD2, and absent DNA this call remains unverified. The CDR3 extends over 13 amino acids. The CDR3 reads CASSLLNSGEQFF.

The rearrangement joins TRBV7-6 to TRBJ1-5; there is no DNA to check the TCRdb D call of TRBD1. The CDR3 consists of 13 residues. The V gene's germline CDR1 is SGHVS and CDR2 FNYEAQ. Here the CDR3 reads CASSPQGFQPQHF.

The chain is built from TRBV7-9 and TRBJ2-1; TCRdb's D call, TRBD1, is unchecked because there is no DNA. The CDR3 runs 16 residues. The V gene's germline CDR1 is SEHNR and CDR2 FQNEAQ (reference sequence). CDR3 amino acids: CASSQRLGGPYNEQFF.

The rearrangement links TRBV29-1 to TRBJ1-2. The CDR3 is made up of 13 amino acids. Germline CDR1 SQVTM, CDR2 ANQGSEA. The CDR3: CSVELGSNYGYTF.

The genes are TRBV19 and TRBJ2-2; the D call from TCRdb, TRBD1, cannot be confirmed without DNA. This CDR3 is 15 amino acids long. Per germline, CDR1 LNHDA and CDR2 SQIVND (reference sequence). This CDR3 is CASSITAGNTGELFF.

The V gene is TRBV12-3 or TRBV12-4, the J gene TRBJ2-3; TCRdb's D call, TRBD2, is unchecked because there is no DNA. This CDR3 comprises 16 residues. The CDR3 spells CASSAAGLAGGDTQYF.

The CDR3 reads CASGFTWGTPYEQYF. The chain joins TRBV12-5 to TRBJ2-7; TCRdb calls TRBD1, which cannot be checked without DNA. There are 15 residues in the CDR3. Germline CDR1 reads LGHNT; CDR2 reads FRNRAP.

The rearrangement uses TRBV6-6 and TRBJ2-7; without DNA, the TCRdb call of TRBD1 cannot be checked. CDR1 MNHNY and CDR2 SVGAGI come from the germline V gene (reference sequence). The CDR3 has 18 amino acids. The CDR3 region is CASSSHSPQTVLSYEQYF.

The rearrangement joins TRBV7-9 to TRBJ1-2. This CDR3 is 15 amino acids long. Germline V lookup: CDR1 SEHNR, CDR2 FQNEAQ (reference sequence). The CDR3 protein is CASSPSPTPNYGYTF. Using reference TRBV7-9 and TRBJ1-2 for the parts outside the CDR3, the full variable domain is DTGVSQNPRHKITKRGQNVTFRCDPISEHNRLYWYRQTLGQGPEFLTYFQNEAQLEKSRLLSDRFSAERPKGSFSTLEIQRTEQGDSAMYLCASSPSPTPNYGYTFGSGTRLTVV.

The chain combines TRBV15 with TRBJ1-6; TCRdb's D call, TRBD1, is unchecked because there is no DNA. The germline V gene has CDR1 LNHNV and CDR2 YYDKDF (reference sequence). This CDR3 is built from 15 residues. CDR3 loop: CATSRDRQQGSPLHF. The complete variable domain, with remaining parts taken from reference TRBV15 and TRBJ1-6, reads DAMVIQNPRYQVTQFGKPVTLSCSQTLNHNVMYWYQQKSSQAPKLLFHYYDKDFNNEADTPDNFQSRRPNTSFCFLDIRSPGLGDTAMYLCATSRDRQQGSPLHFGNGTRLTVT.

The chain has TRBV7-9 and TRBJ2-5; TCRdb returns TRBD1, unconfirmable since there is no DNA. Per the germline V gene, CDR1 is SEHNR and CDR2 is FQNEAQ (reference sequence). The CDR3 loop spans 19 amino acids. CDR3 amino acids: CASTKTPLLLAPLQETQYF.

The V call is TRBV6-5, the J call TRBJ2-1; there is no DNA to check the TCRdb D call of TRBD2. Germline V CDR1 and CDR2: MNHEY, SVGAGI. The CDR3 totals 17 residues. Here the CDR3 reads CASSPVGSASSYNEQFF.